The text below deals with one T cell receptor beta chain. Its antigen is undetermined. PCR employed 60 Vbeta and 13 Jbeta primers. TCRdb's table, derived via immunoSEQ multiplex PCR, lists solely in-frame clones and lacks some. The sample shows 200,000 or so clones, over 60% of them seen only once. This CDR3 comprises 15 residues. Germline values: CDR1 LNHDA, CDR2 SQIVND (reference sequence). Trimming removed 4 bases from V and 7 bases from J, with 14 bases in between. This record belongs to a study of cytomegalovirus exposure and HLA in healthy donors. General study points: An analysis that came later showed most CMV-associated TCR beta chains appearing HLA-restricted.

The sequencing input was PBMCs. The source is a man younger than 35 in good health and CMV-seronegative. V is TRBV19 and J is TRBJ1-6, with a tentative D call TRBD1 (5 bases). CDR3 nucleotide sequence: TGTGCCAGTAGTACCACCCTTGGGGGGAATTCACCCCTCCACTTT. Its translation: CASSTTLGGNSPLHF.